This entry features one TCR beta chain sequence. One end of the junction varies from germline; a read error may be responsible. Tregs were sorted as CD4+CD25+CD127-/low cells. Full-length variable regions came from constant-region reverse primers plus semi-nested Nested Universal Primer A PCR. MiXCR, applied by TCRdb to the 5' RACE reads, yields one record per CDR3 protein. The sample comprises tens of thousands of distinct CDR3 sequences, 20% to 25% of which are singletons, and around 4% rests with the top ten. The length of the CDR3 is 15 residues. Per germline, CDR1 MNHEY and CDR2 SMNVEV (reference sequence).

The chain joins TRBV27 to TRBJ1-2, with a possible D match to TRBD1 (6 bases). The source material was Tregs sorted from blood. This clonotype originated in a female donor with breast cancer. CDR3 coding DNA: TGTGCCAGCAGTACACCCCAGGGACACCGTTATGGCAACACCTTC. This encodes CASSTPQGHRYGNTF.